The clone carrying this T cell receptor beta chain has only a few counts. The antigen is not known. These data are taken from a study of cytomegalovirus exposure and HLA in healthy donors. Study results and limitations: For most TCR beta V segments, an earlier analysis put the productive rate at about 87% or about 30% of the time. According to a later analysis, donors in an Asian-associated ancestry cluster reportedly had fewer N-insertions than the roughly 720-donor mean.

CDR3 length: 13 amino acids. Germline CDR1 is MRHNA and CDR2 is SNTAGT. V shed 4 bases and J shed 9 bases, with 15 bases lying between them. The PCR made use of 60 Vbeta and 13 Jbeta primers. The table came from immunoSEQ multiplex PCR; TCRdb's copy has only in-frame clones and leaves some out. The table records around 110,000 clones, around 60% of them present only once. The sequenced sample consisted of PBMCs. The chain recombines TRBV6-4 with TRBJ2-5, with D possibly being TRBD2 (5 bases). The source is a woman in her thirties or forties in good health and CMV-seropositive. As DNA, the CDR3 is TGTGCCAGCAGTGGACCCCTCTTGCGGGCCCAGTACTTC. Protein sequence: CASSGPLLRAQYF.